The 21 T cell receptor beta chains below come from one sample, sequenced in a study of CD8+ T cells in alopecia areata. Sequencing used cDNA as its template, made by extracting RNA and reverse transcribing it. Method: immunoSEQ multiplex PCR; TCRdb's copy keeps in-frame clones and lacks some. Here the sample spans around 100,000 clones, approximately 42% being singletons. Input material: CD4+ T cells sorted from blood. These receptors were obtained from a human donor with alopecia areata.

This clone was picked up a small number of times. This chain's CDR3 is CASSHLGQGASGANVLTF. The CDR3 bases are TGTGCCAGCTCACACCTAGGACAGGGGGCTTCGGGGGCCAACGTCCTGACTTTC. This chain connects TRBV18 to TRBJ2-6, with TRBD1 matching over 11 bases. Germline values: CDR1 KGHSH, CDR2 LQKENI. Trimming cost V 4 bases and J 4 bases; bases outside gene matches: 9. The CDR3 spans 18 residues.

CDR3 protein: CASSYTVGEQYF. CDR3 DNA: TGTGCCAGCAGTTACACGGTAGGCGAGCAGTACTTC. The chain joins TRBV6-5 to TRBJ2-7; no clear D. The CDR3 extends over 12 amino acids. Deletions cut 2 bases from V and 6 bases from J, with 8 bases between. The germline V gene encodes CDR1 MNHEY and CDR2 SVGAGI.

The CDR3 nucleotides read TGTGCCAGCAGCCTTCGCCTCACGGATGGGAACACTGAAGCTTTCTTT. The encoded protein is CASSLRLTDGNTEAFF. The chain recombines TRBV14 with TRBJ1-1; D remains unclear. Germline CDR1 is SGHDN and CDR2 is FVKESK. This CDR3 has 16 amino acids. The ends were cut back, 4 bases at V and 1 base at J, with 16 bases in the middle.

In this sample, this clone turned up a few times. The chain links TRBV7-2 to TRBJ2-3; TRBD1 matches 7 bases. The CDR3 contains 16 residues. Germline values: CDR1 SGHTA, CDR2 FQGNSA. V gave up 6 bases and J gave up 2 bases; unmatched junction bases: 11. The CDR3 sequence is CASRDRAAFSTDTQYF. Here the CDR3 DNA reads TGTGCCAGCAGAGACAGGGCAGCCTTCTCCACAGATACGCAGTATTTT.

The rearrangement links TRBV7-2 to TRBJ2-5, with D possibly called TRBD1 or TRBD2 (5 bases each). The CDR3 consists of 14 residues. V was pared by 3 bases and J by 1 base, with 9 bases between. The germline CDR1 and CDR2 sequences are SGHTA and FQGNSA. This CDR3 is CASSFAGTQETQYF. CDR3 in DNA: TGTGCCAGCAGCTTCGCCGGGACCCAAGAGACCCAGTACTTC.

There are a few counts of this clone. DNA of the CDR3: TGTGCCACCAGCAGAGATGGGTCGGGGAATACTGAAGCTTTCTTT. Its protein is CATSRDGSGNTEAFF. This chain joins TRBV15 and TRBJ1-1; D unclear. CDR1 is LNHNV and CDR2 is YYDKDF in the germline V gene (reference sequence). This CDR3 is 15 amino acids long. Trimming stripped 0 bases from V and 5 bases from J, with 13 bases between. Full variable domain (remainder filled in from reference TRBV15 and TRBJ1-1): DAMVIQNPRYQVTQFGKPVTLSCSQTLNHNVMYWYQQKSSQAPKLLFHYYDKDFNNEADTPDNFQSRRPNTSFCFLDIRSPGLGDTAMYLCATSRDGSGNTEAFFGQGTRLTVV.

This chain links TRBV2 with TRBJ2-6; tentative D call: TRBD1 (5 bases). In germline, CDR1 is SNHLY, CDR2 FYNNEI. V was cut by 6 bases and J by 0 bases, with 12 bases left in between. The CDR3 runs 16 residues. The chain's CDR3 is CASRPTVFSGANVLTF. CDR3 DNA: TGTGCCAGCAGGCCGACAGTGTTCTCTGGGGCCAACGTCCTGACTTTC.

This clone was seen a handful of times. This sequence joins TRBV29-1 and TRBJ2-3; tentatively, D is TRBD1 (5 bases). In germline, CDR1 is SQVTM, CDR2 ANQGSEA. The V and J ends lost 8 bases and 3 bases respectively, with 15 bases between them. The CDR3 runs to 13 residues. The CDR3 region is CSLSRVITDTQYF. CDR3 nucleotides: TGCAGCTTATCCAGGGTGATAACAGATACGCAGTATTTT.

This clone was counted between two and nine times. The chain joins TRBV7-9 to TRBJ2-3; D ambiguous. The CDR3 contains 15 residues. V lost 5 bases and J 0 bases, leaving 12 bases between the germline ends. CDR1 and CDR2 from the germline V gene are SEHNR and FQNEAQ (reference sequence). As DNA, the CDR3 is TGTGCCAGCAGCCCCCGTCGTACTAGCACAGATACGCAGTATTTT. The encoded protein is CASSPRRTSTDTQYF.

V gene TRBV9 combines with J gene TRBJ2-5; 7 nucleotides match TRBD2. The CDR3 length is 14 residues. CDR1 is SGDLS and CDR2 is YYNGEE in the germline V gene. Trimming at V came to 4 bases and at J to 5 bases, leaving 8 bases not matched to a gene. The CDR3: CASSQLTSRETQYF. For the CDR3, the DNA is TGTGCCAGCAGCCAGCTGACTAGCCGGGAGACCCAGTACTTC.

The V call is TRBV28, the J call TRBJ2-7; D is unresolved. Trimming shortened V by 5 bases and J by 2 bases, and 13 bases separated the two germline ends. In germline, CDR1 is MDHEN, CDR2 SYDVKM. The CDR3 extends over 14 amino acids. The chain's CDR3 is CASSVIDQPYEQYF. In DNA form, the CDR3 reads TGTGCCAGCAGTGTAATAGATCAGCCCTACGAGCAGTACTTC.

This clone was seen a few times. The chain joins TRBV4-2 to TRBJ2-4, with 8 positions matching TRBD2. With 4 bases clipped from V and 0 bases from J, the junction kept 8 bases outside the gene matches. The CDR3 consists of 17 residues. The germline gives CDR1 LGHNA, CDR2 YNFKEQ. Here the CDR3 DNA reads TGTGCCAGCAGCCCCACAGGACTAGCAATAGCCAAAAACATTCAGTACTTC. Translation gives CASSPTGLAIAKNIQYF.

This clone turned up a few times. This CDR3 reads CASSLALTGNYGYTF. CDR3 DNA sequence: TGTGCCAGCAGCTTAGCTCTTACAGGCAACTATGGCTACACCTTC. The chain carries TRBV7-9 and TRBJ1-2, with D tentatively TRBD1 (5 bases). This CDR3 comprises 15 residues. V gave up 0 bases and J gave up 2 bases, with 10 bases separating them. Germline CDR1 and CDR2: SEHNR and FQNEAQ (reference sequence).

V gene TRBV7-9 combines with J gene TRBJ2-6; perhaps TRBD2 as D (6 bases). The CDR3 is made up of 17 amino acids. Germline loops: CDR1 SEHNR, CDR2 FQNEAQ (reference sequence). With 5 bases removed from V and 0 bases from J, the gap between germline ends came to 14 bases. For the CDR3, the DNA is TGTGCCAGCAGCCGCGGGACGAAGCCCTCTGGGGCCAACGTCCTGACTTTC. This gives the protein CASSRGTKPSGANVLTF.

Comments on this clone: Germline is not matched at one junction end, which may reflect a read error. This chain links TRBV2 with TRBJ2-1; 12 bases fit TRBD2. The CDR3 is made up of 12 amino acids. Germline CDR1 SNHLY, CDR2 FYNNEI. CDR3: CASSARLAGEIF. The CDR3 region has the DNA TGTGCCAGCAGCGCAAGACTAGCGGGAGAAATCTTC.

Sample share makes this clone medium-sized. The chain is built from TRBV7-8 and TRBJ2-7; D is unclear. Germline assignment: CDR1 SGHVS and CDR2 FQNEAQ. This CDR3 spans 14 amino acids. The V and J ends lost 1 base and 2 bases respectively, with 9 bases between them. The CDR3 spells CASSLESGTYEQYF. The CDR3 DNA reads as TGTGCCAGCAGCTTAGAATCTGGGACCTACGAGCAGTACTTC.

V gene TRBV11-2 combines with J gene TRBJ2-5; 11 bases map to TRBD2. The CDR3 extends over 15 amino acids. V was pared by 1 base and J by 5 bases, with 3 bases of the junction left unmatched. Germline V gene lookup returns CDR1 SGHAT and CDR2 FQNNGV. The CDR3 DNA is TGTGCCAGCAGCTTAGCGCGACTAGCGGGGGAGACCCAGTACTTC. Protein: CASSLARLAGETQYF.

This clone was recorded a few times. The rearrangement links TRBV6-6 to TRBJ2-7; the D is unclear. V lost 2 bases and J 9 bases, leaving 14 bases between the germline ends. The CDR3 is made up of 13 amino acids. CDR1 is MNHNY, CDR2 SVGAGI, per germline (reference sequence). This chain's CDR3 is CASSYQDRAGQYF. The CDR3 nucleotides read TGTGCCAGCAGTTACCAGGACCGGGCCGGGCAGTACTTC.

This clone was counted only a few times. J is TRBJ2-2 and V is TRBV5-1; no firm D call. Germline values: CDR1 SGHRS, CDR2 YFSETQ. This CDR3 is 14 amino acids long. Between the trimmed V and J ends, which lost 3 bases and 6 bases, there was a span of 12 bases. The CDR3 nucleotides read TGCGCCAGCAGCTCCCCACGGGCGCCCGGGGAGCTGTTTTTT. Translated: CASSSPRAPGELFF.

The genes are TRBV7-2 and TRBJ2-4; TRBD2 agrees at 9 bases. With 1 base clipped from V and 8 bases from J, the junction kept 9 bases outside the gene matches. CDR3 length equals 16 residues. CDR1 and CDR2 from the germline V gene are SGHTA and FQGNSA. The CDR3 here is CASSLEALAGVDIQYF. CDR3 nucleotides: TGTGCCAGCAGCTTAGAGGCTTTAGCGGGAGTTGACATTCAGTACTTC.

V usage is TRBV7-6 and J usage is TRBJ2-2; TRBD2 might be the D (5 bases). V gave up 5 bases and J gave up 1 base, with 11 bases separating them. CDR3 length: 15 amino acids. The germline CDR1 and CDR2 sequences are SGHVS and FNYEAQ. The CDR3 DNA reads TGTGCCAGCAGCCAGGAGGCATGGAACACCGGGGAGCTGTTTTTT. Protein sequence: CASSQEAWNTGELFF. The full variable domain, with the rest looked up from reference TRBV7-6 and TRBJ2-2, is GAGVSQSPRYKVTKRGQDVALRCDPISGHVSLYWYRQALGQGPEFLTYFNYEAQQDKSGLPNDRFSAERPEGSISTLTIQRTEQRDSAMYRCASSQEAWNTGELFFGEGSRLTVL.